This TCR beta chain emerged from a study of Ad26.COV2.S vaccination and SARS-CoV-2 variants. Germline V gene sequence: CDR1 SGHAT, CDR2 FQNNGV. V was pared by 11 bases and J by 7 bases, with 15 bases of the junction left unmatched. CDR3 size: 15 residues. The table came from immunoSEQ multiplex PCR; TCRdb's copy has only in-frame clones and leaves some out. The sample lists 380,000 or so clones, 75% to 90% occurring once. Overall study results and limits: It was vaccine recipients, not placebo recipients, who had the higher spike-specific TCR breadth. Recipients of vaccine and of placebo showed similar breadth of their non-spike TCR repertoires.

Treatment indicated: some 20 received Ad26.COV2.S at low or high dose, single or two shots; 5 received placebo; per-sample allocation not given. On day 63 after the first injection, vaccine and placebo recipients gave samples. The shot given was an Ad26 vector that makes Wuhan-strain SARS-CoV-2 spike. On this clone itself: Its antigen is not known.

The source material was peripheral blood, sampled in a trial of Ad26.COV2.S vaccine versus placebo. The clonotype comes from a person aged 18 to 65 who received the Ad26.COV2.S COVID-19 vaccine or a placebo. V is TRBV11-2 and J is TRBJ2-1; TRBD2 agrees at 9 bases. The CDR3 loop reads CAVDGSGRSINEQFF. CDR3 bases: TGTGCCGTAGACGGTAGCGGGAGAAGTATAAATGAGCAGTTCTTC.